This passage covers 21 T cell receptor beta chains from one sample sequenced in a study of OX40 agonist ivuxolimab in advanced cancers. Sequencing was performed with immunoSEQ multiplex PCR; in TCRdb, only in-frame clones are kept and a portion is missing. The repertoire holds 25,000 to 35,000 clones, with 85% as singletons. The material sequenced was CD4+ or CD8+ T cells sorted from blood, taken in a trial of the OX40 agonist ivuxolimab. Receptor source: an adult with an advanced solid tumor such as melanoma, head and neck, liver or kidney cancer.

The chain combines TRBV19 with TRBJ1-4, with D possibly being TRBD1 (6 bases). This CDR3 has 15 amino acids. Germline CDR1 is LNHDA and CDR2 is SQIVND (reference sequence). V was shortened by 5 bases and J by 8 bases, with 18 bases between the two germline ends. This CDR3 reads CASSPTITGPEKLFF. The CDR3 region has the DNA TGTGCCAGTAGTCCTACCATAACAGGGCCGGAAAAACTGTTTTTT.

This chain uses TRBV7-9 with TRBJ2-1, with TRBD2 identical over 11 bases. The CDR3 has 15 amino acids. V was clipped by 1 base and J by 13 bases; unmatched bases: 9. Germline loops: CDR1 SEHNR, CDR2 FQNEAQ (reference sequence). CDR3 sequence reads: CASSLVLAGDQIQFF. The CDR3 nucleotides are TGTGCCAGCAGCTTAGTACTAGCGGGGGACCAAATACAGTTCTTC. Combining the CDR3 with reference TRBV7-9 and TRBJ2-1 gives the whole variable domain DTGVSQNPRHKITKRGQNVTFRCDPISEHNRLYWYRQTLGQGPEFLTYFQNEAQLEKSRLLSDRFSAERPKGSFSTLEIQRTEQGDSAMYLCASSLVLAGDQIQFFGPGTRLTVL.

This CDR3 reads CASSPLAGGPLNTDTQYF. The CDR3 DNA sequence: TGCGCCAGCAGCCCACTAGCGGGGGGGCCCCTCAACACAGATACGCAGTATTTT. The V gene is TRBV5-1, the J gene TRBJ2-3; 13 nucleotides match TRBD2. The V gene's germline CDR1 is SGHRS and CDR2 YFSETQ. V lost 4 bases to trimming and J lost 2 bases; unmatched junction nucleotides: 10. The CDR3 contains 18 residues. The variable domain in full, completed from reference TRBV5-1 and TRBJ2-3, reads KAGVTQTPRYLIKTRGQQVTLSCSPISGHRSVSWYQQTPGQGLQFLFEYFSETQRNKGNFPGRFSGRQFSNSRSEMNVSTLELGDSALYLCASSPLAGGPLNTDTQYFGPGTRLTVL.

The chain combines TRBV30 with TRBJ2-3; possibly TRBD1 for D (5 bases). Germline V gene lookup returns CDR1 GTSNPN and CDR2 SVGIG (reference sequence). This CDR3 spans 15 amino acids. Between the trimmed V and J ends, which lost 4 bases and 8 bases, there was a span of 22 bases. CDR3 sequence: CAWTSPGQARITQYF. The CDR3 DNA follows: TGTGCCTGGACCAGTCCCGGACAAGCAAGAATTACGCAGTATTTT.

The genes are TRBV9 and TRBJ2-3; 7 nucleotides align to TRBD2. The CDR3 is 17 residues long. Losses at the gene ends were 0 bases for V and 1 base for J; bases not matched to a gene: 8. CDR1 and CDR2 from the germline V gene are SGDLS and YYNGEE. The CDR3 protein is CASSVGIISGRTDTQYF. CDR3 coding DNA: TGTGCCAGCAGCGTAGGCATCATTAGCGGGCGCACAGATACGCAGTATTTT.

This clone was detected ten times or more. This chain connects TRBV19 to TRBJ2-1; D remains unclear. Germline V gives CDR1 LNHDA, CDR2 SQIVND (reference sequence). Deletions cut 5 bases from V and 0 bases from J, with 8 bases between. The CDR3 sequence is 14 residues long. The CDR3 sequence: CASSFRSSYNEQFF. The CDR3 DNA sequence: TGTGCCAGTAGTTTCAGGAGCTCCTACAATGAGCAGTTCTTC.

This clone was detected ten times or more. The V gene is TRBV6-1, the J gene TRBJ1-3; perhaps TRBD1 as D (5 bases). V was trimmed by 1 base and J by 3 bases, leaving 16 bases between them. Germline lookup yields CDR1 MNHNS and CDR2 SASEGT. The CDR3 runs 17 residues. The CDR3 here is CASSEDRTYNFGNTIYF. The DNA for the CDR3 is TGTGCCAGCAGTGAAGACAGGACGTACAATTTTGGAAACACCATATATTTT.

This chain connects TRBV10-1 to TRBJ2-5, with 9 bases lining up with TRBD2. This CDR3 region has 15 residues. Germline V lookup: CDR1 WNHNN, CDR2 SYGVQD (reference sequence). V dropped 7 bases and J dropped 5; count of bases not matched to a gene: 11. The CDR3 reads CASNRGGEVWETQYF. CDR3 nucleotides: TGCGCCAGCAACCGCGGGGGGGAAGTTTGGGAGACCCAGTACTTC.

This chain's CDR3 is CASSPLGGNYGYTF. The CDR3 region has the DNA TGTGCCAGCAGCCCCCTAGGGGGGAACTATGGCTACACCTTC. J is TRBJ1-2 and V is TRBV7-6; possibly TRBD1 for D (6 bases). V was trimmed by 5 bases and J by 2 bases, leaving 12 bases between them. CDR3 size: 14 residues. From germline, CDR1 is SGHVS and CDR2 FNYEAQ.

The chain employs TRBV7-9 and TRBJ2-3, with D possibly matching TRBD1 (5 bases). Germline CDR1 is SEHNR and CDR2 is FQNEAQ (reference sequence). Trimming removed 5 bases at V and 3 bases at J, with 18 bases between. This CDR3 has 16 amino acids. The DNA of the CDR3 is TGTGCCAGCAGCCCTCGACGGATGGGGCGGACAGATACGCAGTATTTT. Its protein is CASSPRRMGRTDTQYF.

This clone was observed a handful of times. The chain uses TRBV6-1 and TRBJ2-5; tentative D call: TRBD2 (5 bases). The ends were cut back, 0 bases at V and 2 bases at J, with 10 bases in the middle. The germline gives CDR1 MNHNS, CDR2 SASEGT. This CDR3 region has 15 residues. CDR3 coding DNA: TGTGCCAGCAGTGAAGCGGTGGGGAGTCAAGAGACCCAGTACTTC. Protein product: CASSEAVGSQETQYF.

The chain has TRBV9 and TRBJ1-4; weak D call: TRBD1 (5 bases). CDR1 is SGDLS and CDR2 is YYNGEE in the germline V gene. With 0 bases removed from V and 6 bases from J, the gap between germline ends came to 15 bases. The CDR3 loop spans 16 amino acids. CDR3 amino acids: CASSVEAQGFHEKLFF. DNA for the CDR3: TGTGCCAGCAGCGTAGAGGCCCAGGGCTTTCATGAAAAACTGTTTTTT. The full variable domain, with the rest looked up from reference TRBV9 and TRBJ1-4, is DSGVTQTPKHLITATGQRVTLRCSPRSGDLSVYWYQQSLDQGLQFLIQYYNGEERAKGNILERFSAQQFPDLHSELNLSSLELGDSALYFCASSVEAQGFHEKLFFGSGTQLSVL.

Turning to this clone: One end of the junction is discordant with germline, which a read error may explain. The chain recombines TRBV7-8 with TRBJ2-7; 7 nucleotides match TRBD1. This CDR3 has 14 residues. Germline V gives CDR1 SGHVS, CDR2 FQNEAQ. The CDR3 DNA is TGTGCCAGCAGCGCGACAGGGAAAACACAACCTTTAAACTTC. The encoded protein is CASSATGKTQPLNF. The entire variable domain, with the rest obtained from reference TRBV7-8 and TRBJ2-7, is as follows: GAGVSQSPRYKVAKRGQDVALRCDPISGHVSLFWYQQALGQGPEFLTYFQNEAQLDKSGLPSDRFFAERPEGSVSTLKIQRTQQEDSAVYLCASSATGKTQPLNFGPGTRLTVT.

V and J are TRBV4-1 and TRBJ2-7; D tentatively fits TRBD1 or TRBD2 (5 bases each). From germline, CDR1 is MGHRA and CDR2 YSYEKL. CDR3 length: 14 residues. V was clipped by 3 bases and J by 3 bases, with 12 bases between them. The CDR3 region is CASSHRDGIYEQYF. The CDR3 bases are TGCGCCAGCAGCCACCGGGACGGAATCTACGAGCAGTACTTC.

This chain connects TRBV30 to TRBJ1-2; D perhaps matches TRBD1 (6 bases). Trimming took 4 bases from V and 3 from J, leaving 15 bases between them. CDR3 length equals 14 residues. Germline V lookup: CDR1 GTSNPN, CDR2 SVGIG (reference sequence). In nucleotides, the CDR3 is TGTGCCTGGATCCCGCGGGGGCTCGACTATGGCTACACCTTC. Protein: CAWIPRGLDYGYTF.

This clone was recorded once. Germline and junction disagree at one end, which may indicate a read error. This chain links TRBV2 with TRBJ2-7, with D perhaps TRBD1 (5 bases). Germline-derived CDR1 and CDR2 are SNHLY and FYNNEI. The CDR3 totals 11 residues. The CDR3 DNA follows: TGTGTCAGCAGTGCAGGGTTCGAGCAGTACTTC. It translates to CVSSAGFEQYF.

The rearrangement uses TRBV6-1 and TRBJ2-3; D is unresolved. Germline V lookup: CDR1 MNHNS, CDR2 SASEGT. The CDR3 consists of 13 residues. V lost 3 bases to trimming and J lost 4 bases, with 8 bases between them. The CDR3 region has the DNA TGTGCCAGCAGTGACAGTTGGGCAGATACGCAGTATTTT. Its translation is CASSDSWADTQYF.

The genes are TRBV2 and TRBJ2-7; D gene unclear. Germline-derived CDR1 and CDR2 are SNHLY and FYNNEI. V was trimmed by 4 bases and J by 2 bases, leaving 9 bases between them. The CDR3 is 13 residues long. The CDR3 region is CASSAPRPYEQYF. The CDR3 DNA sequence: TGTGCCAGCAGTGCGCCCAGACCCTACGAGCAGTACTTC.

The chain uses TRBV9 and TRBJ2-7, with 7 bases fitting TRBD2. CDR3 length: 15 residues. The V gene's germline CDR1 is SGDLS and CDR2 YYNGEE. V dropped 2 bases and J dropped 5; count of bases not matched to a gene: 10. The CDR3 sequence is CASSVGQAGKDEQYF. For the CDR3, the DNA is TGTGCCAGCAGCGTGGGCCAAGCGGGGAAAGACGAGCAGTACTTC.

CDR3 sequence (DNA): TGTGCCAGCAGGGTATCGCCCGTCGGACTAGCGGGGTTACAAGAGACCCAGTACTTC. It translates to CASRVSPVGLAGLQETQYF. The rearrangement links TRBV28 to TRBJ2-5; TRBD2 matches at 12 bases. Germline trimming cut 6 bases from V and 2 bases from J; bases unmatched to any gene: 16. This CDR3 is 19 amino acids long. The germline CDR1 and CDR2 sequences are MDHEN and SYDVKM.

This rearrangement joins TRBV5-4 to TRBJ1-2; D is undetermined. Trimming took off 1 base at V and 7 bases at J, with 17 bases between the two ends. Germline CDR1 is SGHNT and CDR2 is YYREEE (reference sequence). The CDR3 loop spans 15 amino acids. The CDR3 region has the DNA TGTGCCAGCAGCTTGACGGGCCTTTTAACGGGTGGCTACACCTTC. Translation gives CASSLTGLLTGGYTF.